Each of the 27 T cell receptor beta chains below was sequenced from the same sample in a study of cytomegalovirus exposure and HLA in healthy donors. With 60 Vbeta and 13 Jbeta primers, the PCR was carried out. The table came from immunoSEQ multiplex PCR; TCRdb's copy has only in-frame clones and leaves some out. The sample contains fewer than 120,000 clones, approximately 84% of which appear only once. Sequencing used PBMCs. The receptors were gathered from a man in his forties in good health and CMV-seronegative.

The chain recombines TRBV10-3 with TRBJ1-1; D possibly corresponds to TRBD1 (5 bases). This CDR3 region has 14 residues. CDR1 is ENHRY and CDR2 is SYGVKD in the germline V gene. V gave up 3 bases and J gave up 4 bases, with 12 bases separating them. CDR3 nucleotide sequence: TGTGCCATCAGTGAAAGGGGAAGGAGCACTGAAGCTTTCTTT. Amino acid sequence: CAISERGRSTEAFF.

The chain has TRBV7-2 and TRBJ1-5; 8 positions match TRBD1. Germline lookup yields CDR1 SGHTA and CDR2 FQGNSA. The CDR3 consists of 15 residues. V was clipped by 5 bases and J by 6 bases; unmatched bases: 9. CDR3 bases: TGTGCCAGCAGCAAGACAGGGGCGGTGGTTCAGCCCCAGCATTTT. Its translation: CASSKTGAVVQPQHF. Combining the CDR3 with reference TRBV7-2 and TRBJ1-5 gives the whole variable domain GAGVSQSPSNKVTEKGKDVELRCDPISGHTALYWYRQSLGQGLEFLIYFQGNSAPDKSGLPSDRFSAERTGGSVSTLTIQRTQQEDSAVYLCASSKTGAVVQPQHFGDGTRLSIL.

V and J are TRBV19 and TRBJ2-2; 8 positions agree with TRBD1. The CDR3 is 14 residues long. After removal of 6 bases from V and 6 bases from J, the junction contained 6 bases not matched to a gene. CDR1 is LNHDA and CDR2 is SQIVND in the germline V gene (reference sequence). CDR3 region: CASSEQGVSGELFF. The DNA of the CDR3 is TGTGCCAGTAGCGAACAGGGGGTGTCCGGGGAGCTGTTTTTT.

The V gene is TRBV30, the J gene TRBJ1-6, with D maybe TRBD1 (5 bases). Germline V gene lookup returns CDR1 GTSNPN and CDR2 SVGIG (reference sequence). The length of the CDR3 is 19 residues. V shed 3 bases and J shed 3 bases, with 24 bases lying between them. The CDR3 spells CAWSAAGREHSYYNSPLHF. CDR3 nucleotides: TGTGCCTGGAGCGCCGCTGGCAGGGAACATTCCTACTATAATTCACCCCTCCACTTT.

V gene TRBV20-1 combines with J gene TRBJ2-1; D not resolved. V gave up 3 bases and J gave up 6 bases, with 6 bases separating them. The germline V gene encodes CDR1 DFQATT and CDR2 SNEGSKA (reference sequence). There are 11 residues in the CDR3. The CDR3 coding sequence is TGCAGTGCTAGGGGCCGCAATGAGCAGTTCTTC. This sequence encodes CSARGRNEQFF.

The chain employs TRBV7-9 and TRBJ1-3; D possibly corresponds to TRBD1 (6 bases). Germline CDR1 SEHNR, CDR2 FQNEAQ (reference sequence). This CDR3 is 15 amino acids long. V lost 5 bases to trimming and J lost 2 bases, with 13 bases between them. The CDR3 nucleotides read TGTGCCAGCAGCCCAGGGGTGGAGGCTGGAAACACCATATATTTT. This sequence encodes CASSPGVEAGNTIYF.

This clone appeared a single time. The gene calls are TRBV5-1 and TRBJ1-5; D gene unclear. CDR1 is SGHRS and CDR2 is YFSETQ in the germline V gene. This CDR3 region has 13 residues. The V end lost 1 base, the J end lost 6 bases, and 8 bases lay between the germline ends. For the CDR3, the DNA is TGCGCCAGCAGCTTGAGTTCCGGTCAGCCCCAGCATTTT. It encodes CASSLSSGQPQHF.

The chain joins TRBV4-2 to TRBJ1-5; 8 nucleotides agree with TRBD1. With 0 bases clipped from V and 2 bases from J, the junction kept 6 bases outside the gene matches. Per germline, CDR1 LGHNA and CDR2 YNFKEQ. This CDR3 has 17 amino acids. The CDR3 DNA follows: TGTGCCAGCAGCCAAGACCTGGGGGACAGGCGCAATCAGCCCCAGCATTTT. Encoded protein: CASSQDLGDRRNQPQHF.

V usage is TRBV29-1 and J usage is TRBJ1-2; a possible D gene is TRBD1 (6 bases). Between the trimmed V and J ends, which lost 7 bases and 4 bases, there was a span of 16 bases. Germline V gene sequence: CDR1 SQVTM, CDR2 ANQGSEA. This CDR3 is 13 amino acids long. As DNA, the CDR3 is TGCAGCGGATCGGGAGGGGGGCCCTATGGCTACACCTTC. It yields the protein CSGSGGGPYGYTF.

The CDR3 DNA follows: TGTGCCAGCGGGGGACTAGCGGGGATGGATACGCAGTATTTT. Residues: CASGGLAGMDTQYF. This chain uses TRBV2 with TRBJ2-3; 13 bases map to TRBD2. J was trimmed by 6 bases and V by 8 bases; bases with no gene match: 5. CDR3 length: 14 amino acids. Germline assignment: CDR1 SNHLY and CDR2 FYNNEI.

Only a few counts were recorded for this clone. This chain uses TRBV14 with TRBJ1-1, with a weak D call TRBD1 (6 bases). This CDR3 is built from 16 residues. Trimming left V 1 base short and J 2 bases short, with 14 bases between. Germline V lookup: CDR1 SGHDN, CDR2 FVKESK. The DNA of the CDR3 is TGTGCCAGCAGCCAAGGGGGAGCCAGGGGTAACACTGAAGCTTTCTTT. It codes for CASSQGGARGNTEAFF.

The chain joins TRBV6-5 to TRBJ1-1, with 7 bases that match TRBD1. V was pared by 7 bases and J by 8 bases, with 16 bases of the junction left unmatched. The CDR3 spans 15 residues. CDR1 is MNHEY, CDR2 SVGAGI, per germline. CDR3 protein: CASTLTTDRVGEAFF. As DNA, the CDR3 is TGTGCCAGCACCTTAACTACAGACAGGGTGGGAGAAGCTTTCTTT.

This clone was counted only a few times. The chain recombines TRBV27 with TRBJ2-1, with D perhaps matching TRBD2 (6 bases). V lost 6 bases, J lost 5 bases, and 11 bases lay in between. CDR1 MNHEY and CDR2 SMNVEV come from the germline V gene (reference sequence). The CDR3 spans 13 residues. This chain's CDR3 is CASRGLGDNEQFF. Here the CDR3 DNA reads TGTGCCAGCAGGGGACTCGGTGACAATGAGCAGTTCTTC.

The genes are TRBV9 and TRBJ1-2; D gene ambiguous. V lost 0 bases and J 14 bases, leaving 17 bases between the germline ends. CDR1 and CDR2 (germline): SGDLS, YYNGEE. The CDR3 runs to 13 residues. The CDR3 here is CASSVGPGVRATF. CDR3 DNA sequence: TGTGCCAGCAGCGTAGGCCCGGGAGTGAGGGCAACCTTC.

This clone showed up just a few times. V usage is TRBV6-1 and J usage is TRBJ2-2, with D possibly being TRBD1 (5 bases). The V gene's germline CDR1 is MNHNS and CDR2 SASEGT. The CDR3 extends over 13 amino acids. V was trimmed by 6 bases and J by 2 bases, leaving 7 bases between them. CDR3: CASRTVNTGELFF. CDR3 DNA: TGTGCCAGCAGGACAGTCAACACCGGGGAGCTGTTTTTT.

This sequence joins TRBV7-8 and TRBJ1-2, with D perhaps TRBD1 (5 bases). CDR1 and CDR2 from the germline V gene are SGHVS and FQNEAQ. The CDR3 spans 13 residues. V was shortened by 2 bases and J by 4 bases, with 8 bases between the two germline ends. The CDR3 sequence is CASSLLGAYGYTF. The CDR3 bases are TGTGCCAGCAGCTTATTAGGGGCCTATGGCTACACCTTC.

The genes are TRBV5-6 and TRBJ2-7; 8 bases are a match to TRBD1. Germline CDR1 reads SGHDT; CDR2 reads YYEEEE. This CDR3 region has 16 residues. The V and J ends lost 4 bases and 2 bases, in that order; junction bases with no gene match: 11. CDR3 sequence (DNA): TGTGCCAGCAGCCGCCTCCTCCCGGGACAGGCCTACGAGCAGTACTTC. Translation: CASSRLLPGQAYEQYF.

The rearrangement joins TRBV6-5 to TRBJ2-1, with TRBD1 matching over 9 bases. With V trimmed by 4 bases and J by 3 bases, 4 bases remained unmatched. The CDR3 is made up of 15 amino acids. Germline CDR1 reads MNHEY; CDR2 reads SVGAGI. In nucleotides, the CDR3 is TGTGCCAGCAGTTCCCAGGACAGGGGCTACAATGAGCAGTTCTTC. This encodes CASSSQDRGYNEQFF.

The chain employs TRBV5-4 and TRBJ2-1; TRBD1 is a possible D gene (5 bases). Per germline, CDR1 SGHNT and CDR2 YYREEE (reference sequence). This CDR3 contains 15 residues. Trimming took 3 bases from V and 0 from J, leaving 10 bases between them. The CDR3, as DNA: TGTGCCAGCAGCTCCCCAGGGATCTCCTACAATGAGCAGTTCTTC. It is translated as CASSSPGISYNEQFF.

The V and J genes are TRBV29-1 and TRBJ1-1; the D gene is possibly TRBD1 (6 bases). Trimming took off 6 bases at V and 7 bases at J, with 18 bases between the two ends. The CDR3 length is 13 residues. Germline lookup yields CDR1 SQVTM and CDR2 ANQGSEA. The CDR3 reads CSVIRGRLGEAFF. The CDR3 coding sequence is TGCAGCGTGATCAGGGGCCGGTTGGGTGAAGCTTTCTTT.

The chain couples TRBV29-1 to TRBJ1-2; no clear D. This CDR3 is built from 13 residues. The V gene's germline CDR1 is SQVTM and CDR2 ANQGSEA. The ends were cut back, 6 bases at V and 4 bases at J, with 15 bases in the middle. The chain's CDR3 is CSVDPTAVYGYTF. CDR3 bases: TGCAGCGTCGACCCCACAGCAGTCTATGGCTACACCTTC.

The V gene is TRBV29-1, the J gene TRBJ2-1, with TRBD2 matching 11 bases. The CDR3 totals 14 residues. J gave up 7 bases and V 6 bases, and 8 bases lay outside the gene matches. Germline V gene lookup returns CDR1 SQVTM and CDR2 ANQGSEA. CDR3 bases: TGCAGCGTGGCCCTAGCGGGGGGTCGGAATGAGCAGTTCTTC. Protein: CSVALAGGRNEQFF.

This clone was seen just once. The V gene is TRBV15, the J gene TRBJ2-1; maybe TRBD2 (7 bases). Germline loops: CDR1 LNHNV, CDR2 YYDKDF (reference sequence). V was cut by 0 bases and J by 6 bases, with 12 bases left in between. The CDR3 is made up of 15 amino acids. CDR3 DNA: TGTGCCACCAGCAGAGATCTGGGGGGGCTCAATGAGCAGTTCTTC. It specifies CATSRDLGGLNEQFF.

The chain is built from TRBV5-1 and TRBJ2-1; perhaps TRBD1 as D (6 bases). V was trimmed by 2 bases and J by 5 bases, leaving 11 bases between them. In germline, CDR1 is SGHRS, CDR2 YFSETQ. This CDR3 contains 14 residues. Here the CDR3 DNA reads TGCGCCAGCAGCTTCGGACAGCTAAACAATGAGCAGTTCTTC. It specifies CASSFGQLNNEQFF.

This rearrangement joins TRBV7-2 to TRBJ2-5; a weak D match, TRBD2 (6 bases). This CDR3 contains 14 residues. V lost 1 base and J lost 5, with 11 bases in between. Germline-derived CDR1 and CDR2 are SGHTA and FQGNSA. The CDR3 DNA reads TGTGCCAGCAGCTTAGGATCCGGGGGTGAGACCCAGTACTTC. It encodes CASSLGSGGETQYF. Full variable domain (remainder filled in from reference TRBV7-2 and TRBJ2-5): GAGVSQSPSNKVTEKGKDVELRCDPISGHTALYWYRQSLGQGLEFLIYFQGNSAPDKSGLPSDRFSAERTGGSVSTLTIQRTQQEDSAVYLCASSLGSGGETQYFGPGTRLLVL.

The chain links TRBV6-5 to TRBJ1-6; 9 nucleotides match TRBD1. V lost 1 base and J lost 6; bases outside the gene matches: 4. Germline lookup yields CDR1 MNHEY and CDR2 SVGAGI. The CDR3 has 16 residues. The CDR3 DNA sequence: TGTGCCAGCAGTTACTGGACAGGGGCCCTTAATTCACCCCTCCACTTT. It encodes CASSYWTGALNSPLHF.

The chain uses TRBV2 and TRBJ2-7; 8 bases agree with TRBD1. Losses at the gene ends were 3 bases for V and 6 bases for J; bases not matched to a gene: 10. The germline V gene encodes CDR1 SNHLY and CDR2 FYNNEI. CDR3 size: 15 residues. The CDR3 spells CASSDYRGIGGEQYF. The CDR3 DNA sequence: TGTGCCAGCAGTGATTACAGGGGGATAGGGGGCGAGCAGTACTTC.